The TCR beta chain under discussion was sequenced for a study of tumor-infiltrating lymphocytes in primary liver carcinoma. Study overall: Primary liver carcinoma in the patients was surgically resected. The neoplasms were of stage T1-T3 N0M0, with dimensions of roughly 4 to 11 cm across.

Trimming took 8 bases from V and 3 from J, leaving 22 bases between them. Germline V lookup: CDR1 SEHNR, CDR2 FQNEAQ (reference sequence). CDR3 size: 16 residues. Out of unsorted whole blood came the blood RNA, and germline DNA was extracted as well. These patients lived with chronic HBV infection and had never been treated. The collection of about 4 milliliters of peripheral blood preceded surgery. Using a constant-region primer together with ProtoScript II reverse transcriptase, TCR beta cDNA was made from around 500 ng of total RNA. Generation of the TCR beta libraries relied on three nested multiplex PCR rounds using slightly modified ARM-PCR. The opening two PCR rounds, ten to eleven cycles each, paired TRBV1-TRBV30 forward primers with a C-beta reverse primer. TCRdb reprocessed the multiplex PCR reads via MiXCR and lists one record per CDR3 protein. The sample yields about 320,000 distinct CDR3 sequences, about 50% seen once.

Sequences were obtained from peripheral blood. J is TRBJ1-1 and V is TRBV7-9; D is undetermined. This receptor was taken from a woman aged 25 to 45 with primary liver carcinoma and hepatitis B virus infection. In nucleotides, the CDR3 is TGTGCCAGCGGCTCCACACGAGACCCTAGGGACACTGAAGCTTTCTTT. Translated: CASGSTRDPRDTEAFF.